In its sample, the clone carrying this T cell receptor (beta chain) was seen once. The sample is drawn from a study of blood T cells in healthy people across ages. Primers used in a second PCR of roughly 6 to 12 cycles were a sample-barcoded 5' primer and a J-beta primer mix. Unique molecular identifiers of 12 random nucleotides labeled each cDNA. One entry per CDR3 protein, called by TCRdb with MiXCR from the 5' RACE reads. This sample carries about 930,000 distinct CDR3 sequences, about 29% of them seen once, and the ten largest clones take roughly 10%. Unmatched junction bases numbered 5, after V lost 7 bases and J lost 5 bases. This CDR3 has 13 residues. Per the germline V gene, CDR1 is KGHDR and CDR2 is SFDVKD. The sample was also reused in another study, on T cells of mothers and their children. That work contributes: Slightly, though not significantly, more overlap was seen in related than in unrelated mother-child pairs.

The sample was blood. V usage is TRBV24-1 and J usage is TRBJ2-3; 7 bases line up with TRBD1. The sequence derives from a middle-aged woman in good health. CDR3 protein: CATRRGRVDTQYF. CDR3 in DNA: TGTGCCACCAGGAGGGGGCGAGTAGATACGCAGTATTTT.